Each of the 32 T cell receptor beta chains below was sequenced from the same sample in a study of OX40 agonist ivuxolimab in advanced cancers. Only in-frame clones appear in the TCRdb table, and some are missing; sequencing was by immunoSEQ multiplex PCR. The repertoire has over 30,000 clones, 80% to 85% of them found once; the top ten carry about 24%. The sample here was CD4+ or CD8+ T cells sorted from blood, taken in a trial of the OX40 agonist ivuxolimab. These receptors were taken from an adult with an advanced solid tumor such as melanoma, head and neck, liver or kidney cancer.

The chain couples TRBV7-2 to TRBJ1-1; perhaps TRBD1 as D (5 bases). This CDR3 region has 14 residues. V was shortened by 1 base and J by 6 bases, with 12 bases between the two germline ends. CDR1 is SGHTA, CDR2 FQGNSA, per germline. The CDR3 nucleotides are TGTGCCAGCAGCTTAGGTGGGGCGCGGGCTGAAGCTTTCTTT. Its translation: CASSLGGARAEAFF.

This chain connects TRBV11-2 to TRBJ1-6; D gene uncertain. The CDR3 runs 11 residues. The germline V gene encodes CDR1 SGHAT and CDR2 FQNNGV. The V end was cut by 3 bases, the J end by 7 bases, with 1 base between. CDR3 coding DNA: TGTGCCAGCAGCTTCAATTCACCCCTCCACTTT. It codes for CASSFNSPLHF.

The chain couples TRBV18 to TRBJ2-2; D gene ambiguous. This CDR3 spans 15 amino acids. Per the germline V gene, CDR1 is KGHSH and CDR2 is LQKENI. Between the trimmed V and J ends, which lost 3 bases and 2 bases, there was a span of 10 bases. In nucleotides, the CDR3 is TGTGCCAGCTCACCGATCCTCGGTAACACCGGGGAGCTGTTTTTT. Protein product: CASSPILGNTGELFF.

The chain has TRBV19 and TRBJ1-1; tentatively, D is TRBD1 (5 bases). CDR1 LNHDA and CDR2 SQIVND come from the germline V gene (reference sequence). V was clipped by 11 bases and J by 3 bases, with 22 bases between them. There are 15 residues in the CDR3. The CDR3 loop reads CAAPPREMRDTEAFF. In DNA, the CDR3 is TGTGCCGCCCCCCCCAGGGAGATGAGAGACACTGAAGCTTTCTTT.

This clone was seen only a few times. The chain links TRBV4-1 to TRBJ2-5; D possibly corresponds to TRBD2 (7 bases). Deletions cut 4 bases from V and 4 bases from J, with 16 bases between. This CDR3 region has 15 residues. CDR1 is MGHRA and CDR2 is YSYEKL in the germline V gene. CDR3 sequence reads: CASSPLGGAPETQYF. DNA of the CDR3: TGCGCCAGCAGCCCCTTGGGGGGGGCCCCAGAGACCCAGTACTTC.

This clone was detected once. V and J are TRBV5-5 and TRBJ1-5; the D is unclear. The V gene lost 1 base and the J gene lost 1 base, with 9 bases spanning the gap. Per germline, CDR1 SGHKS and CDR2 YYEKEE (reference sequence). The CDR3 runs 15 residues. The CDR3 region has the DNA TGTGCCAGCAGCTTGAATGTGAACAGCAATCAGCCCCAGCATTTT. Its protein is CASSLNVNSNQPQHF.

This clone showed up just once. The chain combines TRBV28 with TRBJ1-1; D is ambiguous. The CDR3 is 16 residues long. Trimming left V 6 bases short and J 4 bases short, with 21 bases between. Germline CDR1 MDHEN, CDR2 SYDVKM. CDR3 amino acids: CASSRMTGTRSTEAFF. For the CDR3, the DNA is TGTGCCAGCAGCAGGATGACGGGCACGAGAAGCACTGAAGCTTTCTTT. Together with reference TRBV28 and TRBJ1-1, the CDR3 gives the full variable domain: DVKVTQSSRYLVKRTGEKVFLECVQDMDHENMFWYRQDPGLGLRLIYFSYDVKMKEKGDIPEGYSVSREKKERFSLILESASTNQTSMYLCASSRMTGTRSTEAFFGQGTRLTVV.

V usage is TRBV10-3 and J usage is TRBJ2-1; 10 bases line up with TRBD2. The V gene end was trimmed by 3 bases and the J gene end by 5 bases; junction bases not matched to a gene: 4. This CDR3 has 15 residues. Germline CDR1 and CDR2: ENHRY and SYGVKD. CDR3 DNA sequence: TGTGCCATCAGTGATAAAGCGGGGGGGGACAATGAGCAGTTCTTC. Residues: CAISDKAGGDNEQFF.

V and J are TRBV7-3 and TRBJ1-2; no firm D call. The CDR3 totals 13 residues. Trimming pared 5 bases from V and 5 bases from J, leaving 12 bases between. CDR1 SGHTA and CDR2 FQGTGA come from the germline V gene. CDR3 sequence: CASSPDGNYGYTF. The CDR3 bases are TGTGCCAGCAGCCCGGACGGCAATTATGGCTACACCTTC.

The chain couples TRBV10-3 to TRBJ2-7; tentative D call: TRBD2 (5 bases). CDR3 length: 14 amino acids. The germline V and J ends were trimmed by 4 bases and 3 bases, with 13 bases remaining between them. Germline lookup yields CDR1 ENHRY and CDR2 SYGVKD. CDR3 residues: CAISGGGSVYEQYF. Written as DNA, the CDR3 is TGTGCCATCAGTGGCGGAGGAAGTGTCTACGAGCAGTACTTC.

V and J are TRBV7-3 and TRBJ2-5; tentatively, D is TRBD1 (6 bases). Trimming left V 0 bases short and J 3 bases short, with 11 bases between. CDR1 is SGHTA, CDR2 FQGTGA, per germline. The length of the CDR3 is 15 residues. The CDR3 DNA follows: TGTGCCAGCAGCTTAACGGGGGCGGCGGAAGAGACCCAGTACTTC. It translates to CASSLTGAAEETQYF. Full variable domain (rest looked up from reference TRBV7-3 and TRBJ2-5): GAGVSQTPSNKVTEKGKYVELRCDPISGHTALYWYRQSLGQGPEFLIYFQGTGAADDSGLPNDRFFAVRPEGSVSTLKIQRTERGDSAVYLCASSLTGAAEETQYFGPGTRLLVL.

This clone is labeled medium-sized. The chain combines TRBV6-6 with TRBJ1-5, with D possibly TRBD1 on 5 matching bases. The germline V gene has CDR1 MNHNY and CDR2 SVGAGI (reference sequence). V lost 4 bases to trimming and J lost 0 bases, with 13 bases between them. The CDR3 extends over 16 amino acids. In nucleotides, the CDR3 is TGTGCCAGCAGTTCTCGGGGCAGGAATAGCAATCAGCCCCAGCATTTT. It encodes CASSSRGRNSNQPQHF.

The chain uses TRBV7-2 and TRBJ1-5; no clear D. V gave up 5 bases and J gave up 0 bases, with 11 bases separating them. Germline V gene lookup returns CDR1 SGHTA and CDR2 FQGNSA. The CDR3 is 15 amino acids. For the CDR3, the DNA is TGTGCCAGCAGCCGAAATACGAATAGCAATCAGCCCCAGCATTTT. Translated, it gives CASSRNTNSNQPQHF.

The chain is built from TRBV6-5 and TRBJ2-7, with TRBD1 identical over 7 bases. CDR3 length: 15 amino acids. The ends lost 0 bases at V and 1 base at J; junction bases unmatched: 3. Germline V gene data show CDR1 as MNHEY and CDR2 as SVGAGI. The CDR3 loop reads CASSYSKGQSYEQYF. The CDR3 coding sequence is TGTGCCAGCAGTTACTCGAAGGGACAGTCCTACGAGCAGTACTTC.

The chain employs TRBV6-1 and TRBJ1-2, with no clear D. The germline CDR1 and CDR2 sequences are MNHNS and SASEGT. The CDR3 is made up of 12 amino acids. Deletions cut 11 bases from V and 8 bases from J, with 18 bases between. The CDR3 sequence: CALGGRRLGYTF. DNA for the CDR3: TGTGCCCTAGGCGGGAGGCGGCTCGGCTACACCTTC.

DNA for the CDR3: TGCAGCGTCCCAGGGATAGGGGTCTATAGCAATCAGCCCCAGCATTTT. Translating it yields CSVPGIGVYSNQPQHF. The chain has TRBV29-1 and TRBJ1-5, with D perhaps TRBD1 (5 bases). CDR3 length: 16 residues. CDR1 is SQVTM and CDR2 is ANQGSEA in the germline V gene. V dropped 6 bases and J dropped 0 bases, with 18 bases sitting between them.

This sequence joins TRBV10-2 and TRBJ2-2, with 8 bases identical to TRBD2. V gave up 6 bases and J gave up 6 bases; unmatched junction bases: 6. This CDR3 is built from 14 residues. The V gene's germline CDR1 is WSHSY and CDR2 SAAADI. Written as DNA, the CDR3 is TGCGCCAGCAGGGTTAGCGGGATGTCCGGGGAGCTGTTTTTT. Amino acids: CASRVSGMSGELFF.

The J gene is TRBJ1-1, the V gene TRBV6-5; TRBD1 is a possible D gene (5 bases). The ends were cut back, 7 bases at V and 4 bases at J, with 19 bases in the middle. The germline V gene encodes CDR1 MNHEY and CDR2 SVGAGI. The CDR3 covers 15 residues. CDR3 sequence (DNA): TGTGCCAGCACCATAACACAGGTCACTCCCACTGAAGCTTTCTTT. Encoded protein: CASTITQVTPTEAFF.

The CDR3 loop is CASSFPVGRGGEAFF. CDR3 in DNA: TGTGCCAGCAGTTTCCCTGTCGGCAGGGGGGGTGAAGCTTTCTTT. This chain uses TRBV28 with TRBJ1-1; 7 nucleotides align to TRBD1. V shed 3 bases and J 7 bases; nucleotides not matched to a gene: 11. This CDR3 has 15 residues. CDR1 and CDR2 from the germline V gene are MDHEN and SYDVKM.

This clone was seen a handful of times. V is TRBV5-4 and J is TRBJ2-7, with 7 bases identical to TRBD2. Trimming removed 1 base from V and 2 bases from J; junction bases left unmatched: 6. Per the germline V gene, CDR1 is SGHNT and CDR2 is YYREEE (reference sequence). The CDR3 has 15 amino acids. The CDR3: CASSLLPGGAYEQYF. DNA of the CDR3: TGTGCCAGCAGCTTGCTCCCGGGGGGAGCCTACGAGCAGTACTTC.

This clone was seen a few times. CDR3 loop: CASSFGATDTQYF. DNA of the CDR3: TGTGCCAGCAGCTTCGGGGCCACAGATACGCAGTATTTT. The rearrangement links TRBV7-3 to TRBJ2-3; the D call may be TRBD1 or TRBD2 (5 bases each). Germline CDR1 reads SGHTA; CDR2 reads FQGTGA. Trimming removed 3 bases from V and 2 bases from J, with 6 bases in between. This CDR3 has 13 residues. The full variable domain, in which reference TRBV7-3 and TRBJ2-3 provide the parts outside the CDR3, is GAGVSQTPSNKVTEKGKYVELRCDPISGHTALYWYRQSLGQGPEFLIYFQGTGAADDSGLPNDRFFAVRPEGSVSTLKIQRTERGDSAVYLCASSFGATDTQYFGPGTRLTVL.

The chain carries TRBV5-1 and TRBJ1-3; a weak D match, TRBD1 (5 bases). CDR3 length: 17 amino acids. V lost 0 bases and J lost 0, with 13 bases in between. The germline V gene has CDR1 SGHRS and CDR2 YFSETQ. CDR3 sequence: CASSLAGTGPSGNTIYF. In DNA, the CDR3 is TGCGCCAGCAGCTTGGCCGGAACAGGCCCCTCTGGAAACACCATATATTTT.

The CDR3 is CASSLPSRRNYGYTF. The CDR3 DNA reads as TGTGCCAGCAGTTTACCCTCGAGGCGTAACTATGGCTACACCTTC. The chain uses TRBV28 and TRBJ1-2; D is unresolved. V lost 2 bases to trimming and J lost 1 base, with 11 bases between them. This CDR3 comprises 15 residues. Per the germline V gene, CDR1 is MDHEN and CDR2 is SYDVKM.

This clone was counted between two and nine times. The rearrangement joins TRBV7-3 to TRBJ2-1; D unresolved. The CDR3 has 13 amino acids. Trimming removed 6 bases from V and 5 bases from J, with 11 bases in between. CDR1 and CDR2 (germline): SGHTA, FQGTGA. Written as DNA, the CDR3 is TGTGCCAGCAGTTCGGACGGCAACAATGAGCAGTTCTTC. Its protein product is CASSSDGNNEQFF.

The rearrangement uses TRBV5-1 and TRBJ1-1; the D is unclear. V was shortened by 0 bases and J by 2 bases, with 8 bases between the two germline ends. The CDR3 runs to 14 residues. Germline CDR1 is SGHRS and CDR2 is YFSETQ. CDR3 coding DNA: TGCGCCAGCAGCTTGGGGTACAGAAACACTGAAGCTTTCTTT. It codes for CASSLGYRNTEAFF.

This chain uses TRBV7-3 with TRBJ2-5, with 15 bases that match TRBD2. CDR3 length equals 17 residues. Germline CDR1 is SGHTA and CDR2 is FQGTGA. V dropped 5 bases and J dropped 4; count of bases not matched to a gene: 8. The CDR3 DNA is TGTGCCAGCAGCAAAAATGTGGGACTAGCGGGAGGAGAGACCCAGTACTTC. Its protein is CASSKNVGLAGGETQYF.

This clone showed up just a few times. The rearrangement uses TRBV28 and TRBJ1-5; D remains ambiguous. CDR1 and CDR2 from the germline V gene are MDHEN and SYDVKM. Trimming shortened V by 6 bases and J by 3 bases, and 15 bases separated the two germline ends. This CDR3 spans 15 amino acids. CDR3 in DNA: TGTGCCAGCAGAAGCCCCGGGTCGGACAATCAGCCCCAGCATTTT. Translated: CASRSPGSDNQPQHF.

This clone was seen more than once but under ten times. V and J are TRBV2 and TRBJ1-5, with D possibly TRBD1 on 6 matching bases. Per the germline V gene, CDR1 is SNHLY and CDR2 is FYNNEI. The CDR3 covers 15 residues. V was pared by 2 bases and J by 7 bases, with 15 bases between. This CDR3 reads CASSERGGAKQPQHF. In DNA form, the CDR3 reads TGTGCCAGCAGTGAACGAGGGGGGGCGAAGCAGCCCCAGCATTTT.

The rearrangement links TRBV28 to TRBJ2-7; 7 positions agree with TRBD1. The CDR3 length is 15 residues. CDR1 is MDHEN and CDR2 is SYDVKM in the germline V gene. V lost 3 bases to trimming and J lost 3 bases; unmatched junction nucleotides: 8. The CDR3 region is CASSFPGDRDYEQYF. DNA of the CDR3: TGTGCCAGCAGTTTCCCAGGCGACAGGGACTACGAGCAGTACTTC.

This clone was seen a handful of times. The CDR3 DNA reads TGTGCCAGCAGCAGACGGACCGAAAAACTGTTTTTT. Translated, it gives CASSRRTEKLFF. This chain uses TRBV28 with TRBJ1-4; D is unresolved. The germline V and J ends were trimmed by 6 bases and 8 bases, with 10 bases remaining between them. In germline, CDR1 is MDHEN, CDR2 SYDVKM. CDR3 length: 12 residues.

The chain is built from TRBV18 and TRBJ2-1; 9 nucleotides align to TRBD1. The CDR3 is 13 amino acids. Germline CDR1 is KGHSH and CDR2 is LQKENI. V shed 2 bases, J shed 7 bases, and the junction held 0 bases outside the gene matches. CDR3 in DNA: TGTGCCAGCTCACCAGGGACAGGGAATGAGCAGTTCTTC. Translation gives CASSPGTGNEQFF.

The chain links TRBV9 to TRBJ2-1, with 12 positions matching TRBD2. Trimming cost V 3 bases and J 6 bases; bases outside gene matches: 4. This CDR3 has 15 amino acids. The germline V gene has CDR1 SGDLS and CDR2 YYNGEE. CDR3 protein: CASSAQLAGGNEQFF. CDR3 DNA: TGTGCCAGCAGCGCTCAACTAGCGGGGGGCAATGAGCAGTTCTTC.